This TCR beta chain is from a study of Graves' ophthalmopathy and Graves' hyperthyroidism. About the research overall: Blood was drawn at initial diagnosis, before any treatment.

V gave up 6 bases and J gave up 8 bases, with 14 bases separating them. This CDR3 comprises 13 residues. Under 3 months in duration, the ophthalmopathy in affected donors had moderate-to-severe activity, CAS ≥3 and NOSPECS ≥4. The study excluded patients with other autoimmune diseases, uncontrolled infections, pregnancy or lactation. General observations from the study: Blood samples also showed most expanded thyroid clonotypes exceeding 0.001 frequency.

This clonotype has ten or more counts. The target antigen is unknown. RNA transcripts yielded amplified TCR beta CDR3 regions. RT-PCR was first run with HTBI primers, then multiplex PCR in a second round. From the multiplex PCR reads, TCRdb called clonotypes with MiXCR, one entry per CDR3 protein. The sample includes 150,000 to 200,000 distinct CDR3 sequences, about 40% seen only once; the top ten take approximately 5.5%. This receptor was taken from a woman in her 40s with Graves' ophthalmopathy. The J gene is TRBJ1-5, the V gene TRBV12-3 or TRBV12-4, with D possibly matching TRBD1 (5 bases). Sequenced input: peripheral blood. CDR3 loop: CASRLQPGEPQHF. The DNA for the CDR3 is TGTGCCAGCAGATTGCAGCCGGGGGAGCCCCAGCATTTT.